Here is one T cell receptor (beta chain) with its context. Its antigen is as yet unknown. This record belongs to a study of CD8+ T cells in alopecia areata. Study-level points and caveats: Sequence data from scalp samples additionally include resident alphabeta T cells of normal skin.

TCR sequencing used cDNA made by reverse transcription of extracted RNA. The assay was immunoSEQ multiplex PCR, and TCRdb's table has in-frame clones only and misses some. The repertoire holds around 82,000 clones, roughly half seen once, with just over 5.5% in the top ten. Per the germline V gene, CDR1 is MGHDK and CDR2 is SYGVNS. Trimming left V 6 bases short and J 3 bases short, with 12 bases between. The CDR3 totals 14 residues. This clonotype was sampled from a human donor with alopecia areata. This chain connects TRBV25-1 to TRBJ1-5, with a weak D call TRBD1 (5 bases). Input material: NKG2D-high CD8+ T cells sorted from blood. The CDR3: CASRSQGYNQPQHF. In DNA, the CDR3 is TGTGCCAGCAGGAGCCAGGGCTACAATCAGCCCCAGCATTTT.